A single sample gave rise to the 9 T cell receptor beta chains below, sequenced in a study of T cell changes during pregnancy in multiple sclerosis. Profiling relied on immunoSEQ multiplex PCR, and the TCRdb table lists in-frame clones only, not all of them. The table has over 85,000 clones, 90% seen once; the top ten hold under 0.8%. This sample comprised peripheral blood, obtained in the second trimester of pregnancy. These receptors came from a female donor in good health, enrolled as a control in a pregnancy study.

This rearrangement joins TRBV4-3 to TRBJ2-1, with no clear D. The ends were cut back, 0 bases at V and 7 bases at J, with 13 bases in the middle. The V gene's germline CDR1 is LGHNA and CDR2 YSLEER. The CDR3 loop spans 15 amino acids. The CDR3 protein is CASSQDSVTPNEQFF. The CDR3 DNA reads as TGCGCCAGCAGCCAAGATTCAGTCACGCCGAATGAGCAGTTCTTC.

V and J are TRBV6-4 and TRBJ1-2; D ambiguous. The length of the CDR3 is 14 residues. The ends were cut back, 6 bases at V and 0 bases at J, with 11 bases in the middle. Germline-derived CDR1 and CDR2 are MRHNA and SNTAGT. The DNA for the CDR3 is TGTGCCAGCAGACCCGACACAACTAACTATGGCTACACCTTC. It specifies CASRPDTTNYGYTF.

This chain connects TRBV11-2 to TRBJ1-6; D perhaps matches TRBD1 (5 bases). V lost 1 base and J 19 bases, leaving 11 bases between the germline ends. CDR1 is SGHAT, CDR2 FQNNGV, per germline. The CDR3 is 11 residues long. The CDR3 sequence is CASSLGGRVHF. The CDR3 coding sequence is TGTGCCAGCAGCTTAGGGGGCAGGGTTCACTTT.

This clone showed up just once. The rearrangement uses TRBV19 and TRBJ1-1; D gene uncertain. Germline CDR1 and CDR2: LNHDA and SQIVND (reference sequence). V dropped 1 base and J dropped 5 bases, with 14 bases sitting between them. CDR3 size: 15 residues. The DNA of the CDR3 is TGTGCCAGTAGTATAGTATCCGGGGTGGGGACTGAAGCTTTCTTT. Protein: CASSIVSGVGTEAFF.

The chain links TRBV27 to TRBJ2-5, with 11 bases identical to TRBD1. The DNA matches TRBJ2-7 better at its end, which makes the J call doubtful. This CDR3 comprises 15 residues. Per germline, CDR1 MNHEY and CDR2 SMNVEV (reference sequence). The CDR3 coding sequence is TGTGCCAGCAGTTCATGGACAGGGGGCAGGTACGAGCAGTACTTC. Amino acid sequence: CASSSWTGGRYEQYF.

The CDR3 nucleotides are TGTGCCAGCAGCTTGGGCGGGGATGGCTATGGCTACACCTTC. Its protein is CASSLGGDGYGYTF. The chain is built from TRBV7-9 and TRBJ1-2; no clear D gene. The germline V gene encodes CDR1 SEHNR and CDR2 FQNEAQ (reference sequence). CDR3 length equals 14 residues. The V end was cut by 3 bases, the J end by 4 bases, with 12 bases between.

V is TRBV5-4 and J is TRBJ2-7, with 8 bases identical to TRBD2. Germline V gene data show CDR1 as SGHNT and CDR2 as YYREEE (reference sequence). After removal of 2 bases from V and 7 bases from J, the junction contained 8 bases not matched to a gene. The CDR3 totals 14 residues. CDR3 DNA sequence: TGTGCCAGCAGCTTTCGGGGGGGTTTAGGGGAGCAGTACTTC. Its protein product is CASSFRGGLGEQYF.

The chain combines TRBV19 with TRBJ1-1; 7 bases match TRBD1. Germline CDR1 is LNHDA and CDR2 is SQIVND (reference sequence). V dropped 4 bases and J dropped 7; count of bases not matched to a gene: 6. The CDR3 length is 13 residues. CDR3 coding DNA: TGTGCCAGTAGTAACCGACAGGGTTTTGAAGCTTTCTTT. Its translation is CASSNRQGFEAFF.

The chain has TRBV7-2 and TRBJ2-1, with D maybe TRBD2 (6 bases). CDR1 and CDR2 from the germline V gene are SGHTA and FQGNSA. The CDR3 runs to 14 residues. Trimming shortened V by 1 base and J by 7 bases, and 11 bases separated the two germline ends. CDR3 coding DNA: TGTGCCAGCAGCTTAGGAGGAGGGTGGAATGAGCAGTTCTTC. Amino acid sequence: CASSLGGGWNEQFF. The entire variable domain, with the rest obtained from reference TRBV7-2 and TRBJ2-1, is as follows: GAGVSQSPSNKVTEKGKDVELRCDPISGHTALYWYRQSLGQGLEFLIYFQGNSAPDKSGLPSDRFSAERTGGSVSTLTIQRTQQEDSAVYLCASSLGGGWNEQFFGPGTRLTVL.